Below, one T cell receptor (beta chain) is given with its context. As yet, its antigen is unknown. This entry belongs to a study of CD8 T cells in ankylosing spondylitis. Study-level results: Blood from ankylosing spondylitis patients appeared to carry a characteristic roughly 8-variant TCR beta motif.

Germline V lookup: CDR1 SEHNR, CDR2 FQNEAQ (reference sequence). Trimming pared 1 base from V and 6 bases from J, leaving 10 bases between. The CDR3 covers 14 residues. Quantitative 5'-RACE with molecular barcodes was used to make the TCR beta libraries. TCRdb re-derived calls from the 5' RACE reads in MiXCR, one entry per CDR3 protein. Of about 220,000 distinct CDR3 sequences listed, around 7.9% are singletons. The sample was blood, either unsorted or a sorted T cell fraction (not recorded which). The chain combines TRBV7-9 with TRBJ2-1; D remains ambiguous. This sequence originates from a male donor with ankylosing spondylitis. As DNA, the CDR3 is TGTGCCAGCAGCTTAGGTGGCAGCGCCAATGAGCAGTTCTTC. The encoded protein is CASSLGGSANEQFF.